This T cell receptor beta chain was sequenced during a study of Graves' ophthalmopathy and Graves' hyperthyroidism. Broader study findings: Researchers report that a 13-signature model separated ophthalmopathy from stable hyperthyroidism, posting less than 90% sensitivity and about 80% specificity. As the model predicted ophthalmopathy progression, it achieved a sensitivity of 65% to 71% and a specificity of approximately 72%. Most thyroid-expanded clonotypes exceeding 0.001 frequency were also found in blood.

Scientists amplified the TCR beta CDR3 regions from RNA transcripts. Following a first-round RT-PCR that used HTBI primers, a second-round multiplex PCR was carried out. TCRdb reanalysed the multiplex PCR reads using MiXCR and keeps one entry per CDR3 protein. The table includes approximately 410,000 distinct CDR3 sequences, approximately 15% detected once. Many counts were recorded for this clonotype. The antigen remains undetermined. Diagnosis used clinical symptoms, serum thyroxine, TRAb, thyroid ultrasound and orbital computed tomography. Germline V CDR1 and CDR2: MGHDK, SYGVNS. This CDR3 contains 16 residues. The germline V and J ends were trimmed by 3 bases and 3 bases, with 12 bases remaining between them.

This receptor was identified in a woman aged 18-30 years with stable Graves' hyperthyroidism. The sample was peripheral blood. The chain links TRBV25-1 to TRBJ1-6, with D unresolved. The CDR3 coding sequence is TGTGCCAGCAGTGATCCGAGAAAAGGCTATAATTCACCCCTCCACTTT. Its translation: CASSDPRKGYNSPLHF.